This T cell receptor (beta chain) was identified during a study of blood T cells in healthy people across ages. Researchers isolated at least 7 million PBMCs per sample. The V end was cut by 4 bases, the J end by 10 bases, with 17 bases between. CDR1 KGHDR and CDR2 SFDVKD come from the germline V gene. The CDR3 has 14 amino acids. A remark on this clonotype: Its specificity is not known.

A second 7 to 11 cycle PCR used barcoded and J-beta primers. TCRdb called the 5' RACE reads again in MiXCR, with one record for every CDR3 protein. The sample consists of 1.8 million or so distinct CDR3 sequences, about 39% of them appearing once. Study-wide findings and caveats: No conclusive comparison of naive versus antigen-experienced cells was possible with unsorted PBMCs. There was a strong correlation between TCR beta diversity and naive T cell percentage. Age advanced and TCR beta diversity per million T cells fell, roughly linearly.

This TCR derives from a human donor in good health. Input material: blood. The rearrangement links TRBV24-1 to TRBJ2-3; D ambiguous. The CDR3 loop reads CATSDPNDGNAQYF. CDR3 bases: TGTGCCACCAGTGACCCCAATGACGGTAATGCGCAGTATTTT.